One and the same sample provided the 6 T cell receptor beta chains below, sequenced in a study of immune cell composition in non-small cell lung cancer. The table came from immunoSEQ multiplex PCR; TCRdb's copy has only in-frame clones and leaves some out. The table shows several thousand clones, with 74% occurring only once. The sequencing sample was made of lung tumor tissue. Every receptor here comes from a human donor with non-small cell lung cancer.

The genes are TRBV7-3 and TRBJ2-7; possible D gene TRBD1, 5 bases. The CDR3 contains 13 residues. The germline gives CDR1 SGHTA, CDR2 FQGTGA. V dropped 1 base and J dropped 7 bases, with 11 bases sitting between them. The DNA for the CDR3 is TGTGCCAGCAGCTTAAATATGGGGCAGGAGCAGTACTTC. It specifies CASSLNMGQEQYF.

In this sample, this clone turned up a few times. The CDR3 loop reads CASSLARGGTNTEAFF. The CDR3 DNA reads TGTGCCAGCAGCTTAGCTCGGGGGGGAACGAACACTGAAGCTTTCTTT. This chain joins TRBV7-9 and TRBJ1-1; possible D gene TRBD1, 5 bases. V was cut by 0 bases and J by 1 base, with 12 bases left in between. In germline, CDR1 is SEHNR, CDR2 FQNEAQ (reference sequence). The CDR3 covers 16 residues. The whole variable domain, filled in from reference TRBV7-9 and TRBJ1-1, reads DTGVSQNPRHKITKRGQNVTFRCDPISEHNRLYWYRQTLGQGPEFLTYFQNEAQLEKSRLLSDRFSAERPKGSFSTLEIQRTEQGDSAMYLCASSLARGGTNTEAFFGQGTRLTVV.

The chain uses TRBV5-1 and TRBJ2-1, with TRBD2 matching over 14 bases. The CDR3 sequence is 14 residues long. J gave up 8 bases and V 4 bases, and 2 bases lay outside the gene matches. Germline V gene data show CDR1 as SGHRS and CDR2 as YFSETQ. In DNA form, the CDR3 reads TGCGCCAGCAGCCCGGGACTAGCGGGAGATGAGCAGTTCTTC. This translates into CASSPGLAGDEQFF.

The chain links TRBV29-1 to TRBJ2-7; D is perhaps TRBD2 (6 bases). With 7 bases removed from V and 0 bases from J, the gap between germline ends came to 13 bases. The CDR3 consists of 13 residues. Germline lookup yields CDR1 SQVTM and CDR2 ANQGSEA. In DNA, the CDR3 is TGCAGCGGTGGGACTGGGAGCTCCTACGAGCAGTACTTC. Its protein product is CSGGTGSSYEQYF.

The chain couples TRBV5-6 to TRBJ2-7, with 10 bases that match TRBD1. This CDR3 has 15 amino acids. After removal of 0 bases from V and 3 bases from J, the junction contained 3 bases not matched to a gene. Germline V gene lookup returns CDR1 SGHDT and CDR2 YYEEEE. The CDR3 reads CASSLGGTGVYEQYF. CDR3 in DNA: TGTGCCAGCAGCTTGGGTGGGACAGGGGTCTACGAGCAGTACTTC.

This clone has only a few counts. The chain employs TRBV6-1 and TRBJ2-7, with 7 bases identical to TRBD2. Germline V gene data show CDR1 as MNHNS and CDR2 as SASEGT. Losses at the gene ends were 2 bases for V and 3 bases for J; bases not matched to a gene: 10. The CDR3 runs 16 residues. CDR3: CASSELGRGMIYEQYF. The CDR3 region has the DNA TGTGCCAGCAGTGAACTTGGGCGGGGGATGATCTACGAGCAGTACTTC.